These 8 T cell receptor beta chains came from one sample sequenced in a study of identical twins. Each CDR3 protein gets one entry after TCRdb re-called the 5' RACE reads with MiXCR. The sample includes around 250,000 distinct CDR3 sequences, 5.5% to 7.5% of them seen just once. These data also featured in a second study, about T cells expressing NK-cell markers.

Specimen: CD8+ T cells sorted from blood. The receptors here all came from a young woman in good health.

This clonotype has more than one count but fewer than ten. The rearrangement uses TRBV4-3 and TRBJ2-5, with D unresolved. This CDR3 region has 14 residues. Germline values: CDR1 LGHNA, CDR2 YSLEER. The ends were cut back, 4 bases at V and 4 bases at J, with 13 bases in the middle. The CDR3 region has the DNA TGCGCCAGCAGCCCCCAAGTCTCGGGAGAGACCCAGTACTTC. It codes for CASSPQVSGETQYF.

This clonotype was recorded a few times. The chain combines TRBV27 with TRBJ1-1; 9 nucleotides agree with TRBD1. CDR1 is MNHEY, CDR2 SMNVEV, per germline (reference sequence). V lost 3 bases to trimming and J lost 8 bases; unmatched junction nucleotides: 4. CDR3 length equals 13 residues. The CDR3 region has the DNA TGTGCCAGCAGTTTTCGACAGGGGGGGGAAGCTTTCTTT. Translated: CASSFRQGGEAFF.

This clonotype showed up just a few times. The chain uses TRBV15 and TRBJ2-7; the match to TRBD2 covers 9 bases. Germline trimming cut 8 bases from V and 0 bases from J; bases unmatched to any gene: 8. The CDR3 contains 15 residues. CDR1 and CDR2 (germline): LNHNV, YYDKDF (reference sequence). This chain's CDR3 is CATGTAGGLSYEQYF. The DNA for the CDR3 is TGTGCCACCGGAACGGCGGGAGGGCTCTCCTACGAGCAGTACTTC.

This clonotype was counted many times. The chain uses TRBV7-9 and TRBJ1-1; D remains unclear. The V end lost 1 base, the J end lost 3 bases, and 6 bases lay between the germline ends. In germline, CDR1 is SEHNR, CDR2 FQNEAQ (reference sequence). This CDR3 contains 13 residues. In DNA, the CDR3 is TGTGCCAGCAGCTTAGATGGGGACACTGAAGCTTTCTTT. This gives the protein CASSLDGDTEAFF.

The chain has TRBV9 and TRBJ2-5; D not resolved. CDR1 and CDR2 from the germline V gene are SGDLS and YYNGEE. V dropped 0 bases and J dropped 0 bases, with 12 bases sitting between them. The CDR3 sequence is 16 residues long. The CDR3, as DNA: TGTGCCAGCAGCGTAGGGACCACTGTCAACCAAGAGACCCAGTACTTC. Residues: CASSVGTTVNQETQYF. The variable domain in full, with the rest retrieved from reference TRBV9 and TRBJ2-5, is DSGVTQTPKHLITATGQRVTLRCSPRSGDLSVYWYQQSLDQGLQFLIQYYNGEERAKGNILERFSAQQFPDLHSELNLSSLELGDSALYFCASSVGTTVNQETQYFGPGTRLLVL.

This clonotype has just a few counts. The genes are TRBV11-2 and TRBJ2-3; 8 positions match TRBD1. Losses at the gene ends were 5 bases for V and 2 bases for J; bases not matched to a gene: 3. The CDR3 runs 14 residues. The germline V gene encodes CDR1 SGHAT and CDR2 FQNNGV. CDR3 in amino acids: CASSLDRDTDTQYF. The CDR3 DNA follows: TGTGCCAGCAGCCTGGACAGGGACACAGATACGCAGTATTTT.

In this sample, this clonotype turned up a few times. This rearrangement joins TRBV20-1 to TRBJ2-7; 9 nucleotides align to TRBD1. This CDR3 has 15 amino acids. Germline V lookup: CDR1 DFQATT, CDR2 SNEGSKA (reference sequence). The V gene end was trimmed by 3 bases and the J gene end by 6 bases; junction bases not matched to a gene: 12. CDR3 sequence reads: CSASPYGTGLGEQYF. The CDR3 nucleotides read TGCAGTGCTAGCCCCTACGGGACAGGGTTGGGCGAGCAGTACTTC.

This clonotype was detected ten times or more. The chain joins TRBV12-3 or TRBV12-4 to TRBJ2-3; 7 nucleotides align to TRBD2. The CDR3 length is 17 residues. The trim removed 5 bases at V and 2 bases at J, leaving 13 bases unmatched. The CDR3 loop reads CASSPRSGRVHTDTQYF. CDR3 DNA: TGTGCCAGCAGTCCCAGGTCGGGGAGGGTGCACACAGATACGCAGTATTTT.